What follows are 10 T cell receptor beta chains derived from one specimen sequenced in a study of cytomegalovirus exposure and HLA in healthy donors. Researchers ran the PCR with 60 Vbeta and 13 Jbeta primers. Clones were sequenced by immunoSEQ multiplex PCR, and TCRdb holds only the in-frame ones, with some missing. The data show tens of thousands of clones, 55% to 70% seen once. Sequenced sample: PBMCs. Every receptor here comes from a woman in her fifties or sixties in good health and CMV-seronegative.

The genes are TRBV7-3 and TRBJ2-5, with a tentative D call TRBD2 (5 bases). The length of the CDR3 is 16 residues. Looked up from germline, CDR1 is SGHTA and CDR2 is FQGTGA. V lost 5 bases, J lost 3 bases, and 19 bases lay in between. The CDR3 protein is CASSARQAALKETQYF. CDR3 in DNA: TGTGCCAGCAGCGCAAGGCAAGCGGCGCTCAAAGAGACCCAGTACTTC.

The chain carries TRBV7-9 and TRBJ1-4, with D unclear. Germline V gene data show CDR1 as SEHNR and CDR2 as FQNEAQ (reference sequence). This CDR3 spans 14 amino acids. Deletions cut 2 bases from V and 8 bases from J, with 12 bases between. CDR3 protein: CASSLRALEEKLFF. For the CDR3, the DNA is TGTGCCAGCAGCTTAAGGGCACTAGAGGAAAAACTGTTTTTT.

The chain joins TRBV10-3 to TRBJ2-1; 15 bases agree with TRBD2. This CDR3 has 15 residues. V trimming: 4 bases; J trimming: 10 bases; junction bases outside the gene matches: 5. Per germline, CDR1 ENHRY and CDR2 SYGVKD. The CDR3 is CAISGPGLAGGEQFF. CDR3 nucleotide sequence: TGTGCCATCAGTGGACCCGGACTAGCGGGAGGGGAGCAGTTCTTC.

The genes are TRBV19 and TRBJ2-7, with a possible D match to TRBD1 (6 bases). The CDR3 spans 17 residues. The ends were cut back, 2 bases at V and 0 bases at J, with 17 bases in the middle. Germline CDR1 LNHDA, CDR2 SQIVND (reference sequence). The CDR3 nucleotides read TGTGCCAGTAGTATATACCCTCCGGCAGGGGACTCCTACGAGCAGTACTTC. Its translation is CASSIYPPAGDSYEQYF.

Concerning this clone: The identical CDR3 is also encoded by other nucleotide sequences in the sample. The V gene is TRBV20-1, the J gene TRBJ1-2; the D is unclear. The CDR3 consists of 9 residues. V was clipped by 6 bases and J by 7 bases, with 6 bases between them. Germline values: CDR1 DFQATT, CDR2 SNEGSKA (reference sequence). The CDR3 DNA reads as TGCAGTGCCCCCGGTGGCTACACCTTC. Amino acid sequence: CSAPGGYTF.

The V call is TRBV2, the J call TRBJ1-1; a possible D gene is TRBD1 (6 bases). The CDR3 contains 13 residues. Trimming stripped 6 bases from V and 1 base from J, with 9 bases between. Germline V gives CDR1 SNHLY, CDR2 FYNNEI. For the CDR3, the DNA is TGTGCCAGCAGCTCACAGGGGAACACTGAAGCTTTCTTT. Its protein is CASSSQGNTEAFF.

This sequence joins TRBV6-1 and TRBJ2-7; TRBD2 aligns across 8 bases. The CDR3 has 19 amino acids. V shed 1 base and J 2 bases; nucleotides not matched to a gene: 16. Germline V gives CDR1 MNHNS, CDR2 SASEGT. Written as DNA, the CDR3 is TGTGCCAGCAGTGAAGTGGTCGCTAGCGGGTATCCTTCCACCTACGAGCAGTACTTC. It is translated as CASSEVVASGYPSTYEQYF.

The chain employs TRBV5-1 and TRBJ2-6; TRBD1 matches at 7 bases. The CDR3 runs 18 residues. Unmatched junction bases numbered 7, after V lost 0 bases and J lost 1 base. Germline V gene data show CDR1 as SGHRS and CDR2 as YFSETQ. CDR3 DNA: TGCGCCAGCAGCTTGGGGGGGACAGACATGTCTGGGGCCAACGTCCTGACTTTC. This encodes CASSLGGTDMSGANVLTF.

The V call is TRBV5-6, the J call TRBJ1-1; 9 positions agree with TRBD1. After removal of 1 base from V and 7 bases from J, the junction contained 11 bases not matched to a gene. CDR1 is SGHDT, CDR2 YYEEEE, per germline. This CDR3 comprises 16 residues. CDR3 DNA sequence: TGTGCCAGCAGCTTGCGGGGGACAGGGTGGGGGAGTGAAGCTTTCTTT. Its protein product is CASSLRGTGWGSEAFF.

The gene calls are TRBV5-1 and TRBJ2-3, with a possible D match to TRBD1 (5 bases). The V gene's germline CDR1 is SGHRS and CDR2 YFSETQ. The V end lost 2 bases, the J end lost 0 bases, and 10 bases lay between the germline ends. There are 15 residues in the CDR3. CDR3 coding DNA: TGCGCCAGCAGCTTCCAGGGCGCCAGCACAGATACGCAGTATTTT. Its translation: CASSFQGASTDTQYF.